One sample yielded the 31 T cell receptor beta chains listed below, sequenced in a study of identical twins. TCRdb recomputed calls from the 5' RACE reads with MiXCR, one row per CDR3 protein. The sample shows a few hundred thousand distinct CDR3 sequences, roughly a tenth of them seen only once. Specimen: memory T cells sorted from blood. These receptors were collected from a man in his fifties or sixties in good health.

This clonotype turned up a few times. This sequence joins TRBV5-6 and TRBJ1-2, with TRBD1 matching over 7 bases. Germline V gene sequence: CDR1 SGHDT, CDR2 YYEEEE. This CDR3 is built from 14 residues. The trim removed 4 bases at V and 4 bases at J, leaving 7 bases unmatched. The CDR3 reads CASSRIDRAYGYTF. CDR3 nucleotide sequence: TGTGCCAGCAGCCGAATCGACAGGGCCTATGGCTACACCTTC.

This clonotype was found many times. The chain uses TRBV4-1 and TRBJ2-2; 7 bases fit TRBD1. The CDR3 has 15 residues. CDR1 and CDR2 (germline): MGHRA, YSYEKL. V was pared by 5 bases and J by 5 bases, with 8 bases of the junction left unmatched. The CDR3 loop reads CASSETGTRTGELFF. As DNA, the CDR3 is TGCGCCAGCAGCGAGACAGGGACCAGGACCGGGGAGCTGTTTTTT.

As regards this clonotype: Germline and junction disagree at one end, which may indicate a read error. The chain joins TRBV7-9 to TRBJ1-4; D remains ambiguous. The germline V gene has CDR1 SEHNR and CDR2 FQNEAQ (reference sequence). The CDR3 spans 13 residues. CDR3 bases: TGTGCCAGCAGCTTCGGAGGGAATGAAAAACTGTATTTT. Amino acids: CASSFGGNEKLYF.

This clonotype was observed at least ten times. V is TRBV15 and J is TRBJ2-5; 8 bases map to TRBD2. The V segment lost 3 bases and the J segment 5 bases; nucleotides outside the gene matches: 5. The CDR3 spans 14 residues. In germline, CDR1 is LNHNV, CDR2 YYDKDF (reference sequence). CDR3 sequence reads: CATSSRGGGETQYF. CDR3 bases: TGTGCCACCAGCAGCCGGGGGGGTGGGGAGACCCAGTACTTC.

The sample holds a few counts of this clonotype. The chain has TRBV4-2 and TRBJ2-5; D not certain. The CDR3 extends over 15 amino acids. Per germline, CDR1 LGHNA and CDR2 YNFKEQ. V was shortened by 1 base and J by 5 bases, with 14 bases between the two germline ends. CDR3 residues: CASSQGHERMETQYF. The CDR3 region has the DNA TGTGCCAGCAGCCAAGGTCATGAGAGGATGGAGACCCAGTACTTC.

This clonotype was found many times. The gene calls are TRBV7-3 and TRBJ2-1; D may be TRBD1 or TRBD2 (5 bases each). Germline V lookup: CDR1 SGHTA, CDR2 FQGTGA. The CDR3 is 15 residues long. V shed 2 bases and J shed 4 bases, with 12 bases lying between them. The CDR3 reads CASSLAGTSYNEQFF. The CDR3, as DNA: TGTGCCAGCAGCTTAGCCGGGACCTCTTACAATGAGCAGTTCTTC.

This clonotype was seen a few times. The chain joins TRBV9 to TRBJ2-1, with D hard to call. CDR3 size: 15 residues. CDR1 and CDR2 (germline): SGDLS, YYNGEE. Trimming removed 0 bases at V and 2 bases at J, with 9 bases between. This chain's CDR3 is CASSVAGQTYNEQFF. CDR3 coding DNA: TGTGCCAGCAGCGTAGCTGGGCAGACCTACAATGAGCAGTTCTTC.

This clonotype appeared a few times. The CDR3 loop reads CASSESSLAKNIQYF. For the CDR3, the DNA is TGTGCCAGCAGTGAATCCAGCCTAGCCAAAAACATTCAGTACTTC. V gene TRBV2 combines with J gene TRBJ2-4; unclear D gene. The ends were cut back, 2 bases at V and 0 bases at J, with 8 bases in the middle. The CDR3 sequence is 15 residues long. Germline assignment: CDR1 SNHLY and CDR2 FYNNEI.

In this sample, this clonotype turned up many times. The chain is built from TRBV25-1 and TRBJ2-7, with 9 positions matching TRBD1. This CDR3 is 12 amino acids long. From germline, CDR1 is MGHDK and CDR2 SYGVNS. V dropped 6 bases and J dropped 6; count of bases not matched to a gene: 3. In DNA form, the CDR3 reads TGTGCCAGCAGAACAGGGGGCAGCGAGCAGTACTTC. Translating gives CASRTGGSEQYF.

This clonotype was counted many times. The chain links TRBV6-1 to TRBJ1-5; maybe TRBD1 (5 bases). The CDR3 covers 14 residues. From germline, CDR1 is MNHNS and CDR2 SASEGT. Trimming left V 10 bases short and J 3 bases short, with 16 bases between. The CDR3 DNA follows: TGTGCCACAGCACCCGGGGGGTTCAATCAGCCCCAGCATTTT. Protein: CATAPGGFNQPQHF.

The chain has TRBV6-1 and TRBJ1-5; TRBD1 is a possible D gene (6 bases). This CDR3 has 13 residues. Trimming took off 4 bases at V and 7 bases at J, with 11 bases between the two ends. The germline V gene encodes CDR1 MNHNS and CDR2 SASEGT. CDR3 residues: CASSVQGEQPQHF. CDR3 coding DNA: TGTGCCAGCAGTGTACAGGGTGAACAGCCCCAGCATTTT.

The chain carries TRBV7-2 and TRBJ1-2; D may be TRBD1 (6 bases). V was clipped by 5 bases and J by 4 bases, with 11 bases between them. The CDR3 loop spans 13 amino acids. Germline assignment: CDR1 SGHTA and CDR2 FQGNSA. For the CDR3, the DNA is TGTGCCAGCAGCACCGGGACATTCTATGGCTACACCTTC. Its protein is CASSTGTFYGYTF.

This clonotype was recorded many times. This chain links TRBV12-3 or TRBV12-4 with TRBJ1-5; perhaps TRBD1 as D (6 bases). This CDR3 spans 14 amino acids. The V end lost 3 bases, the J end lost 4 bases, and 10 bases lay between the germline ends. The CDR3 here is CASSFAGDNQPQHF. In DNA, the CDR3 is TGTGCCAGCAGTTTCGCAGGGGATAATCAGCCCCAGCATTTT.

V and J are TRBV20-1 and TRBJ2-3, with D uncertain. Trimming stripped 5 bases from V and 0 bases from J, with 12 bases between. CDR1 is DFQATT and CDR2 is SNEGSKA in the germline V gene (reference sequence). This CDR3 contains 14 residues. Here the CDR3 DNA reads TGCAGTGCTCCTCGCAGCAGAAGCACAGATACGCAGTATTTT. Translated: CSAPRSRSTDTQYF.

This clonotype has more than one count but fewer than ten. This chain joins TRBV20-1 and TRBJ2-7, with 9 positions matching TRBD1. This CDR3 contains 15 residues. The junction had 6 bases not matched to a gene; V was cut back by 1 base and J by 2 bases. Germline loops: CDR1 DFQATT, CDR2 SNEGSKA (reference sequence). The CDR3 region has the DNA TGCAGTGCTAGAGCAACGGACAGGGGAGCCTACGAGCAGTACTTC. Amino acid sequence: CSARATDRGAYEQYF.

This chain connects TRBV20-1 to TRBJ1-6, with TRBD1 as a possible D gene (5 bases). This CDR3 has 14 residues. The ends were cut back, 1 base at V and 7 bases at J, with 11 bases in the middle. Germline lookup yields CDR1 DFQATT and CDR2 SNEGSKA (reference sequence). CDR3 residues: CSARGDGGNSPLHF. The CDR3, as DNA: TGCAGTGCTAGAGGCGACGGGGGGAATTCACCCCTCCACTTT.

This clonotype was counted at least ten times. This sequence joins TRBV6-5 and TRBJ2-2; D not resolved. CDR1 is MNHEY and CDR2 is SVGAGI in the germline V gene. This CDR3 has 16 residues. V shed 0 bases and J shed 6 bases, with 14 bases lying between them. DNA for the CDR3: TGTGCCAGCAGTTACTCGAGGTCCGCCGGATCCGGGGAGCTGTTTTTT. Protein sequence: CASSYSRSAGSGELFF.

For the CDR3, the DNA is TGCAGCTACCACTCCCAGGGAGGACGTTACAATGAGCAGTTCTTC. This codes for CSYHSQGGRYNEQFF. The gene calls are TRBV20-1 and TRBJ2-1; weak D call: TRBD2 (6 bases). There are 15 residues in the CDR3. The V gene's germline CDR1 is DFQATT and CDR2 SNEGSKA (reference sequence).

This clonotype has more than one count but fewer than ten. J is TRBJ2-7 and V is TRBV7-6, with 10 bases that match TRBD1. The germline V gene encodes CDR1 SGHVS and CDR2 FNYEAQ. V shed 1 base and J 6 bases; nucleotides not matched to a gene: 6. This CDR3 comprises 15 residues. This CDR3 reads CASSLVGTGASEQYF. Written as DNA, the CDR3 is TGTGCCAGCAGCTTAGTAGGGACAGGGGCTAGCGAGCAGTACTTC.

The table lists this clonotype with many counts. The chain joins TRBV4-3 to TRBJ1-6, with 8 bases identical to TRBD1. CDR1 is LGHNA and CDR2 is YSLEER in the germline V gene. This CDR3 region has 15 residues. After removal of 3 bases from V and 7 bases from J, the junction contained 5 bases not matched to a gene. The CDR3 DNA reads as TGCGCCAGCAGCCATACGACAGGGGTGAATTCACCCCTCCACTTT. It encodes CASSHTTGVNSPLHF.

The chain uses TRBV4-3 and TRBJ1-2, with D maybe TRBD1 (5 bases). The CDR3 is 15 residues long. From germline, CDR1 is LGHNA and CDR2 YSLEER. V was trimmed by 10 bases and J by 4 bases, leaving 22 bases between them. Here the CDR3 reads CATSPGTVGVYGYTF. The CDR3 DNA reads TGCGCCACTTCGCCGGGGACCGTCGGGGTCTATGGCTACACCTTC.

This clonotype was seen many times. V is TRBV28 and J is TRBJ2-3, with D hard to call. V dropped 1 base and J dropped 5 bases, with 4 bases sitting between them. This CDR3 is built from 12 residues. Germline V gene lookup returns CDR1 MDHEN and CDR2 SYDVKM. The CDR3: CASSLLIDTQYF. The DNA for the CDR3 is TGTGCCAGCAGTTTATTGATAGATACGCAGTATTTT. Based on the CDR3 plus reference TRBV28 and TRBJ2-3, the full variable domain is DVKVTQSSRYLVKRTGEKVFLECVQDMDHENMFWYRQDPGLGLRLIYFSYDVKMKEKGDIPEGYSVSREKKERFSLILESASTNQTSMYLCASSLLIDTQYFGPGTRLTVL.

This clonotype occurred many times. The genes are TRBV27 and TRBJ1-2; D is possibly TRBD1 (6 bases). Germline V lookup: CDR1 MNHEY, CDR2 SMNVEV (reference sequence). V was cut by 6 bases and J by 5 bases, with 16 bases left in between. The CDR3 is 14 residues long. CDR3 sequence (DNA): TGTGCCAGCAGCATAGGGGGGCTAGGGTATGGCTACACCTTC. It specifies CASSIGGLGYGYTF.

The sample holds a few counts of this clonotype. The V gene is TRBV7-2, the J gene TRBJ2-1; unclear D gene. The CDR3 runs 15 residues. Germline values: CDR1 SGHTA, CDR2 FQGNSA. V dropped 2 bases and J dropped 4 bases, with 12 bases sitting between them. CDR3 DNA: TGTGCCAGCAGCTTAAATGAGGCCGGGTACAATGAGCAGTTCTTC. Protein sequence: CASSLNEAGYNEQFF.

This clonotype has a count of ten or more. The rearrangement uses TRBV20-1 and TRBJ2-5; D gene unclear. The CDR3 has 11 amino acids. Germline V gene lookup returns CDR1 DFQATT and CDR2 SNEGSKA (reference sequence). Trimming cost V 3 bases and J 5 bases, with 7 bases left between them. Here the CDR3 reads CSASDWETQYF. CDR3 sequence (DNA): TGCAGTGCTAGTGATTGGGAGACCCAGTACTTC.

This clonotype was found a few times. The J gene is TRBJ2-5, the V gene TRBV4-3; D call uncertain. CDR1 is LGHNA and CDR2 is YSLEER in the germline V gene. CDR3 length equals 13 residues. The V and J ends lost 3 bases and 2 bases respectively, with 7 bases between them. The CDR3 nucleotides read TGCGCCAGCAGCCAGGAAATGCAAGAGACCCAGTACTTC. The encoded protein is CASSQEMQETQYF.

V gene TRBV6-6 combines with J gene TRBJ2-2; D gene uncertain. This CDR3 spans 12 amino acids. From germline, CDR1 is MNHNY and CDR2 SVGAGI (reference sequence). Trimming removed 7 bases at V and 1 base at J, with 4 bases between. DNA for the CDR3: TGTGCCAGCACGGAGAACACCGGGGAGCTGTTTTTT. Its translation is CASTENTGELFF.

V and J are TRBV28 and TRBJ1-2, with 8 nucleotides matching TRBD1. V was clipped by 6 bases and J by 8 bases; unmatched bases: 14. The CDR3 is made up of 15 amino acids. Germline V gives CDR1 MDHEN, CDR2 SYDVKM. CDR3 sequence reads: CASRYGIGQGWGYTF. CDR3 bases: TGTGCCAGCAGATACGGTATAGGACAGGGTTGGGGCTACACCTTC.

V is TRBV20-1 and J is TRBJ2-7; 14 bases match TRBD2. This CDR3 spans 14 amino acids. V dropped 6 bases and J dropped 7; count of bases not matched to a gene: 8. Per germline, CDR1 DFQATT and CDR2 SNEGSKA (reference sequence). For the CDR3, the DNA is TGCAGTGCGCGGACTAGCGGGAGGCCGGTTGAGCAGTACTTC. Its protein is CSARTSGRPVEQYF.

This clonotype was observed a few times. The V gene is TRBV5-1, the J gene TRBJ2-1; possibly TRBD2 for D (5 bases). V was trimmed by 0 bases and J by 0 bases, leaving 16 bases between them. Germline CDR1 SGHRS, CDR2 YFSETQ. The CDR3 has 18 residues. CDR3 amino acids: CASSLGPWTDPSYNEQFF. In DNA form, the CDR3 reads TGCGCCAGCAGCTTGGGTCCCTGGACTGACCCCTCCTACAATGAGCAGTTCTTC. The full variable domain, in which reference TRBV5-1 and TRBJ2-1 provide the parts outside the CDR3, is KAGVTQTPRYLIKTRGQQVTLSCSPISGHRSVSWYQQTPGQGLQFLFEYFSETQRNKGNFPGRFSGRQFSNSRSEMNVSTLELGDSALYLCASSLGPWTDPSYNEQFFGPGTRLTVL.

This clonotype was recorded many times. The rearrangement links TRBV20-1 to TRBJ2-1; D is perhaps TRBD1 (5 bases). Per germline, CDR1 DFQATT and CDR2 SNEGSKA (reference sequence). CDR3 length equals 16 residues. With 0 bases removed from V and 0 bases from J, the gap between germline ends came to 12 bases. DNA for the CDR3: TGCAGTGCTAGAGATTTTTACAGGAGCTCCTACAATGAGCAGTTCTTC. It codes for CSARDFYRSSYNEQFF.